These 28 T cell receptor beta chains were sequenced from one sample in a study of blood T cell repertoires in COVID-19. This table comes from immunoSEQ multiplex PCR, and its TCRdb copy is limited to in-frame clones, with some not included. The data contain fewer than 400,000 clones, approximately 88% of them singletons. The sequencing input was PBMCs or T cells enriched from blood (not recorded which). Every receptor here comes from a woman aged 18-30 years who had recovered from COVID-19.

CDR3 in amino acids: CASSLVAGGTTEAFF. CDR3 nucleotide sequence: TGTGCCAGCAGCTTAGTCGCAGGGGGGACCACTGAAGCTTTCTTT. The rearrangement links TRBV7-2 to TRBJ1-1; TRBD1 matches at 7 bases. The CDR3 spans 15 residues. V lost 1 base, J lost 4 bases, and 6 bases stayed unmatched. Germline CDR1 SGHTA, CDR2 FQGNSA.

This clone came up once. The chain is built from TRBV11-2 and TRBJ2-3, with TRBD2 matching 11 bases. Germline CDR1 reads SGHAT; CDR2 reads FQNNGV. This CDR3 is 15 amino acids long. V shed 4 bases, J shed 7 bases, and the junction held 7 bases outside the gene matches. The CDR3 sequence: CASSSTSGSVNTQYF. CDR3 in DNA: TGTGCCAGCAGCTCCACTAGCGGGAGTGTAAATACGCAGTATTTT.

Remarks on this clone: Different DNA sequences within this sample yield the same CDR3. The chain links TRBV7-2 to TRBJ2-7; 7 nucleotides match TRBD2. This CDR3 has 14 amino acids. J lost 3 bases, V lost 0 bases, and 2 bases had no gene match. Germline V lookup: CDR1 SGHTA, CDR2 FQGNSA. CDR3: CASSLAGGYYEQYF. For the CDR3, the DNA is TGTGCCAGCAGCTTAGCGGGAGGGTACTACGAGCAGTACTTC.

This clone was counted once. This chain links TRBV13 with TRBJ1-3; 10 bases are a match to TRBD1. Losses at the gene ends were 6 bases for V and 2 bases for J; bases not matched to a gene: 7. There are 16 residues in the CDR3. Per germline, CDR1 PRHDT and CDR2 FYEKMQ (reference sequence). CDR3 nucleotides: TGTGCCAGCAGTTCCTGGACAGGGGGAACTGGAAACACCATATATTTT. It is translated as CASSSWTGGTGNTIYF.

Only one count was recorded for this clone. The CDR3 is CASSRNSPFSSGNTIYF. The CDR3 coding sequence is TGTGCCAGCAGTAGAAACAGCCCTTTTAGCTCTGGAAACACCATATATTTT. The rearrangement links TRBV7-2 to TRBJ1-3, with D hard to call. Germline V lookup: CDR1 SGHTA, CDR2 FQGNSA. This CDR3 contains 17 residues. The V gene lost 6 bases and the J gene lost 0 bases, with 18 bases spanning the gap.

The chain carries TRBV14 and TRBJ1-3; D not resolved. This CDR3 spans 16 amino acids. Per germline, CDR1 SGHDN and CDR2 FVKESK. The V gene lost 0 bases and the J gene lost 0 bases, with 9 bases spanning the gap. CDR3 sequence (DNA): TGTGCCAGCAGCCAAGATATCCTACCCTCTGGAAACACCATATATTTT. Residues: CASSQDILPSGNTIYF. Filled out from reference TRBV14 and TRBJ1-3, the complete variable domain reads EAGVTQFPSHSVIEKGQTVTLRCDPISGHDNLYWYRRVMGKEIKFLLHFVKESKQDESGMPNNRFLAERTGGTYSTLKVQPAELEDSGVYFCASSQDILPSGNTIYFGEGSWLTVV.

This chain connects TRBV28 to TRBJ2-6, with a possible D match to TRBD2 (6 bases). V dropped 8 bases and J dropped 0 bases, with 14 bases sitting between them. The CDR3 totals 16 residues. Germline V gene sequence: CDR1 MDHEN, CDR2 SYDVKM. The CDR3, as DNA: TGTGCCAGCCACCCGGGGGAGGCCTCTGGGGCCAACGTCCTGACTTTC. Translating gives CASHPGEASGANVLTF.

The chain couples TRBV6-1 to TRBJ2-7, with 7 bases that match TRBD1. The CDR3 sequence is 15 residues long. Germline V gene sequence: CDR1 MNHNS, CDR2 SASEGT. V dropped 3 bases and J dropped 7; count of bases not matched to a gene: 12. CDR3 loop: CASSESGTASWEQYF. The CDR3 DNA sequence: TGTGCCAGCAGTGAGTCCGGGACAGCTTCCTGGGAGCAGTACTTC.

The rearrangement joins TRBV7-8 to TRBJ2-2, with D possibly being TRBD2 (5 bases). Per germline, CDR1 SGHVS and CDR2 FQNEAQ. V lost 5 bases, J lost 6 bases, and 19 bases lay in between. The CDR3 sequence is 16 residues long. CDR3 amino acids: CASSLLAGVGPGELFF. The DNA for the CDR3 is TGTGCCAGCAGCCTCCTGGCCGGGGTTGGGCCCGGGGAGCTGTTTTTT.

CDR3 DNA: TGCAGTGCTACAGGGATCTATGGCTACACCTTC. Amino acid sequence: CSATGIYGYTF. The chain is built from TRBV20-1 and TRBJ1-2, with D perhaps matching TRBD1 (5 bases). V was trimmed by 4 bases and J by 4 bases, leaving 7 bases between them. The CDR3 is made up of 11 amino acids. CDR1 and CDR2 from the germline V gene are DFQATT and SNEGSKA (reference sequence).

The gene calls are TRBV25-1 and TRBJ1-2; 7 bases agree with TRBD1. The ends lost 4 bases at V and 4 bases at J; junction bases unmatched: 6. CDR1 is MGHDK and CDR2 is SYGVNS in the germline V gene. The CDR3 spans 14 residues. The CDR3 region has the DNA TGTGCCAGCAGTGTACCAGGACAGGTCTATGGCTACACCTTC. Amino acids: CASSVPGQVYGYTF.

The V and J genes are TRBV7-3 and TRBJ2-5; 11 nucleotides match TRBD2. Unmatched junction bases numbered 9, after V lost 5 bases and J lost 7 bases. CDR3 length: 15 amino acids. Looked up from germline, CDR1 is SGHTA and CDR2 is FQGTGA. In DNA, the CDR3 is TGTGCCAGCAGCCCAACACTAGCGGGAGAGGGGACCCAGTACTTC. Translation: CASSPTLAGEGTQYF.

This sequence joins TRBV30 and TRBJ1-3, with D tentatively TRBD1 (6 bases). This CDR3 spans 12 amino acids. The V gene's germline CDR1 is GTSNPN and CDR2 SVGIG (reference sequence). The V end was cut by 2 bases, the J end by 8 bases, with 10 bases between. CDR3 protein: CAWSTGQHTIYF. CDR3 bases: TGTGCCTGGAGTACAGGGCAGCACACCATATATTTT.

The chain is built from TRBV7-8 and TRBJ2-6, with 13 bases that match TRBD2. Germline CDR1 SGHVS, CDR2 FQNEAQ. The ends lost 7 bases at V and 2 bases at J; junction bases unmatched: 8. The CDR3 has 18 residues. The chain's CDR3 is CASNLGLAGAPGANVLTF. The CDR3 DNA reads TGTGCCAGCAACCTAGGACTAGCGGGGGCGCCTGGGGCCAACGTCCTGACTTTC.

The J gene is TRBJ1-2, the V gene TRBV3-1 (or the pseudogene TRBV3-2); 9 bases are a match to TRBD1. The V segment lost 3 bases and the J segment 4 bases; nucleotides outside the gene matches: 0. CDR1 is LGHDT, CDR2 YNNKEL, per germline (reference sequence). This CDR3 has 13 residues. The CDR3 loop is CASSQGQGYGYTF. CDR3 nucleotide sequence: TGTGCCAGCAGCCAGGGACAGGGCTATGGCTACACCTTC.

The chain links TRBV24-1 to TRBJ2-2, with D tentatively TRBD1 (5 bases). Looked up from germline, CDR1 is KGHDR and CDR2 is SFDVKD. This CDR3 comprises 16 residues. V was trimmed by 0 bases and J by 4 bases, leaving 11 bases between them. CDR3 amino acids: CATSDLVRGGTGELFF. CDR3 DNA sequence: TGTGCCACCAGTGATTTGGTTAGGGGTGGCACCGGGGAGCTGTTTTTT.

The chain recombines TRBV19 with TRBJ1-1; perhaps TRBD1 as D (6 bases). The CDR3 has 16 residues. With 1 base removed from V and 3 bases from J, the gap between germline ends came to 15 bases. Germline CDR1 reads LNHDA; CDR2 reads SQIVND (reference sequence). The CDR3: CASSIGHRDGDTEAFF. CDR3 DNA sequence: TGTGCCAGTAGTATAGGACACAGGGACGGAGACACTGAAGCTTTCTTT.

A single count supports this clone. The J gene is TRBJ1-4, the V gene TRBV6-4; 7 nucleotides match TRBD1. Per germline, CDR1 MRHNA and CDR2 SNTAGT. V lost 0 bases, J lost 8 bases, and 15 bases stayed unmatched. The CDR3 runs to 18 residues. CDR3 DNA: TGTGCCAGCAGTGACTCACCATTAGCGGGACAGTTATCCGAAAAACTGTTTTTT. As protein: CASSDSPLAGQLSEKLFF.

This clone was seen a handful of times. This chain uses TRBV7-3 with TRBJ2-7; 9 bases fit TRBD2. CDR1 is SGHTA and CDR2 is FQGTGA in the germline V gene. The V gene end was trimmed by 2 bases and the J gene end by 4 bases; junction bases not matched to a gene: 6. CDR3 length: 15 residues. The CDR3 DNA follows: TGTGCCAGCAGCTTAGCGGGAGGGCCCATGTACGAGCAGTACTTC. Residues: CASSLAGGPMYEQYF.

The CDR3 nucleotides read TGTGCCAGTAGTACCACTCTACTAGCGGGAGTTGCTCACGAGCAGTACTTC. Translating it yields CASSTTLLAGVAHEQYF. The chain joins TRBV19 to TRBJ2-7; 11 bases are shared with TRBD2. This CDR3 contains 17 residues. Germline V lookup: CDR1 LNHDA, CDR2 SQIVND (reference sequence). V lost 4 bases and J lost 5; bases outside the gene matches: 13.

The rearrangement joins TRBV2 to TRBJ2-7, with TRBD2 identical over 8 bases. The length of the CDR3 is 16 residues. V lost 7 bases and J lost 2; bases outside the gene matches: 13. CDR1 is SNHLY, CDR2 FYNNEI, per germline. The CDR3 DNA reads as TGTGCCAGCATCCTACGAGCAGACGGGAGGGCCTACGAGCAGTACTTC. Amino acids: CASILRADGRAYEQYF.

The chain carries TRBV6-2 or TRBV6-3 and TRBJ1-1; D gene unclear. The germline V gene has CDR1 MNHEY and CDR2 SVGEGT. V lost 6 bases, J lost 0 bases, and 8 bases lay in between. This CDR3 spans 13 amino acids. The CDR3 DNA is TGTGCCAGCAGCCTACAGATGAACACTGAAGCTTTCTTT. It specifies CASSLQMNTEAFF.

The V gene is TRBV7-9, the J gene TRBJ1-2; 9 bases map to TRBD1. This CDR3 is built from 15 residues. V dropped 1 base and J dropped 4; count of bases not matched to a gene: 4. Per the germline V gene, CDR1 is SEHNR and CDR2 is FQNEAQ (reference sequence). CDR3 coding DNA: TGTGCCAGCAGCTTAGATTGGACAGGGGTCTATGGCTACACCTTC. As protein: CASSLDWTGVYGYTF.

The V call is TRBV7-9, the J call TRBJ1-6; the match to TRBD1 covers 8 bases. With V trimmed by 5 bases and J by 7 bases, 7 bases remained unmatched. The CDR3 has 15 residues. CDR1 is SEHNR, CDR2 FQNEAQ, per germline (reference sequence). CDR3 sequence reads: CASSRMSGGNSPLHF. The CDR3 DNA sequence: TGTGCCAGCAGCCGGATGTCAGGGGGCAATTCACCCCTCCACTTT.

V usage is TRBV6-2 or TRBV6-3 and J usage is TRBJ1-1; D not resolved. CDR1 is MNHEY, CDR2 SVGEGT, per germline. The CDR3 totals 17 residues. V was clipped by 6 bases and J by 0 bases, with 20 bases between them. CDR3 bases: TGTGCCAGCAGCCGCTCTCAGGTATTCCACATGAACACTGAAGCTTTCTTT. Protein sequence: CASSRSQVFHMNTEAFF.

The chain couples TRBV19 to TRBJ1-2; 7 positions match TRBD1. The V gene's germline CDR1 is LNHDA and CDR2 SQIVND (reference sequence). This CDR3 spans 15 amino acids. V shed 1 base, J shed 0 bases, and the junction held 2 bases outside the gene matches. CDR3 amino acids: CASSIAGQSNYGYTF. CDR3 coding DNA: TGTGCCAGTAGTATAGCGGGACAGTCTAACTATGGCTACACCTTC.

This clone was seen a single time. The rearrangement links TRBV6-2 or TRBV6-3 to TRBJ2-3, with TRBD2 matching over 7 bases. The CDR3 runs 16 residues. The germline gives CDR1 MNHEY, CDR2 SVGEGT. After removal of 5 bases from V and 0 bases from J, the junction contained 8 bases not matched to a gene. The CDR3: CASSRRRGSSTDTQYF. CDR3 DNA: TGTGCCAGCAGTCGCCGGCGGGGGTCTAGCACAGATACGCAGTATTTT.

The rearrangement links TRBV10-3 to TRBJ2-3; D call uncertain. V lost 3 bases to trimming and J lost 4 bases, with 14 bases between them. The germline gives CDR1 ENHRY, CDR2 SYGVKD. This CDR3 is 15 amino acids long. This CDR3 reads CAISEVSELPDTQYF. The CDR3 nucleotides are TGTGCCATCAGTGAAGTATCGGAGTTACCAGATACGCAGTATTTT.